A single sample is the source of the 23 T cell receptor beta chains below, sequenced in a study of technical replicates of blood from a few donors. Measured with immunoSEQ multiplex PCR; TCRdb has only the in-frame clones, and not every one. Among under 90,000 clones listed, 93% were seen once. Sequencing was performed on T cells isolated from PBMCs. The receptors originated from a human donor in good health.

The J gene is TRBJ1-3, the V gene TRBV11-3; weak D call: TRBD1 (6 bases). Per the germline V gene, CDR1 is SGHNT and CDR2 is YENEEA. With 5 bases removed from V and 3 bases from J, the gap between germline ends came to 11 bases. The CDR3 contains 14 residues. In nucleotides, the CDR3 is TGTGCCAGCAGCAGGGAGGGACATGGAAACACCATATATTTT. It codes for CASSREGHGNTIYF.

Here the CDR3 reads CASSQGDRKITEAFF. The CDR3 nucleotides are TGCGCCAGCAGCCAAGGTGACAGGAAAATCACTGAAGCTTTCTTT. This chain connects TRBV4-1 to TRBJ1-1; D perhaps matches TRBD1 (6 bases). The germline CDR1 and CDR2 sequences are MGHRA and YSYEKL. V lost 1 base, J lost 4 bases, and 13 bases lay in between. This CDR3 has 15 amino acids.

The V call is TRBV6-1, the J call TRBJ2-7, with 10 bases fitting TRBD1. Losses at the gene ends were 6 bases for V and 2 bases for J; bases not matched to a gene: 7. The germline V gene encodes CDR1 MNHNS and CDR2 SASEGT. This CDR3 has 15 amino acids. In DNA, the CDR3 is TGTGCCAGCAGCCTTCAGACAGGGGGCACCTACGAGCAGTACTTC. It translates to CASSLQTGGTYEQYF.

The chain is built from TRBV19 and TRBJ2-1, with 9 bases that match TRBD1. Germline V lookup: CDR1 LNHDA, CDR2 SQIVND (reference sequence). This CDR3 spans 17 amino acids. J lost 6 bases, V lost 4 bases, and 13 bases had no gene match. CDR3 in amino acids: CASSKRGGQGMPNEQFF. The CDR3 DNA follows: TGTGCCAGTAGTAAACGTGGGGGACAGGGCATGCCCAATGAGCAGTTCTTC.

This chain connects TRBV4-1 to TRBJ1-2, with 7 bases that match TRBD1. CDR1 and CDR2 (germline): MGHRA, YSYEKL. The CDR3 totals 15 residues. V shed 2 bases, J shed 8 bases, and the junction held 11 bases outside the gene matches. CDR3 DNA: TGCGCCAGCAGCCAAAGGCTCACAGGGGAAGCGGGCTACACCTTC. It yields the protein CASSQRLTGEAGYTF.

The CDR3 here is CASSSRRDRDLSGANVLTF. The CDR3 region has the DNA TGTGCCAGCAGCTCGCGCCGGGACAGGGATCTCTCTGGGGCCAACGTCCTGACTTTC. This rearrangement joins TRBV7-8 to TRBJ2-6; 9 bases are a match to TRBD1. The V and J ends lost 4 bases and 0 bases, in that order; junction bases with no gene match: 10. This CDR3 spans 19 amino acids. The germline V gene encodes CDR1 SGHVS and CDR2 FQNEAQ.

The rearrangement joins TRBV6-4 to TRBJ2-5; tentatively, D is TRBD1 (5 bases). Germline CDR1 reads MRHNA; CDR2 reads SNTAGT. Trimming shortened V by 0 bases and J by 4 bases, and 9 bases separated the two germline ends. This CDR3 spans 14 amino acids. CDR3: CASSDSPGSETQYF. The CDR3 region has the DNA TGTGCCAGCAGTGACTCCCCAGGGTCAGAGACCCAGTACTTC.

The chain employs TRBV6-1 and TRBJ2-3; 11 positions match TRBD2. Germline V CDR1 and CDR2: MNHNS, SASEGT. J gave up 0 bases and V 6 bases, and 2 bases lay outside the gene matches. This CDR3 is built from 15 residues. The CDR3: CASRGLAASTDTQYF. The CDR3 DNA sequence: TGTGCCAGCAGGGGACTAGCGGCAAGCACAGATACGCAGTATTTT.

The chain carries TRBV5-1 and TRBJ2-7; 7 bases line up with TRBD2. The germline V gene has CDR1 SGHRS and CDR2 YFSETQ. Trimming cost V 1 base and J 4 bases; bases outside gene matches: 8. The CDR3 is 15 amino acids. CDR3 sequence reads: CASSLLVGGTYEQYF. The CDR3 DNA is TGCGCCAGCAGCTTGCTTGTCGGGGGGACTTACGAGCAGTACTTC.

This chain joins TRBV19 and TRBJ2-4, with a possible D match to TRBD2 (5 bases). The CDR3 is 17 residues long. Germline values: CDR1 LNHDA, CDR2 SQIVND (reference sequence). V lost 11 bases, J lost 0 bases, and 23 bases lay in between. The DNA of the CDR3 is TGTGCCTCTGGTGAGGGAGCGGCGGTTTTAGCCAAAAACATTCAGTACTTC. Its translation: CASGEGAAVLAKNIQYF.

This clone was seen a single time. The chain uses TRBV10-1 and TRBJ2-7, with a tentative D call TRBD1 (6 bases). Looked up from germline, CDR1 is WNHNN and CDR2 is SYGVQD (reference sequence). Deletions cut 8 bases from V and 1 base from J, with 12 bases between. CDR3 size: 13 residues. CDR3 DNA: TGCGCCAGCCAACGACAGGAATCCTACGAGCAGTACTTC. Translated: CASQRQESYEQYF.

The gene calls are TRBV7-9 and TRBJ1-1; D is undetermined. The CDR3 is 11 amino acids. V was cut by 8 bases and J by 0 bases, with 4 bases left in between. The V gene's germline CDR1 is SEHNR and CDR2 FQNEAQ (reference sequence). Here the CDR3 DNA reads TGTGCCAGCCTCCTGAACACTGAAGCTTTCTTT. Translated, it gives CASLLNTEAFF.

V usage is TRBV14 and J usage is TRBJ2-3; 12 bases line up with TRBD2. With 4 bases clipped from V and 2 bases from J, the junction kept 10 bases outside the gene matches. The length of the CDR3 is 18 residues. Germline-derived CDR1 and CDR2 are SGHDN and FVKESK. CDR3 coding DNA: TGTGCCAGCAGCCTAGACGTCGGACTAGCGGGACCCACAGATACGCAGTATTTT. Translation: CASSLDVGLAGPTDTQYF.

V gene TRBV11-2 combines with J gene TRBJ1-6; D possibly corresponds to TRBD1 (5 bases). The CDR3 contains 13 residues. Trimming took off 5 bases at V and 7 bases at J, with 9 bases between the two ends. Germline V gene data show CDR1 as SGHAT and CDR2 as FQNNGV. CDR3 in amino acids: CASSRGGNSPLHF. The CDR3 nucleotides are TGTGCCAGCAGCCGGGGGGGAAATTCACCCCTCCACTTT.

The chain recombines TRBV5-1 with TRBJ1-2, with a tentative D call TRBD1 (5 bases). CDR1 and CDR2 (germline): SGHRS, YFSETQ. The CDR3 extends over 13 amino acids. V was cut by 0 bases and J by 2 bases, with 5 bases left in between. DNA for the CDR3: TGCGCCAGCAGCTTGGAGGGGAACTATGGCTACACCTTC. Protein product: CASSLEGNYGYTF.

This chain uses TRBV4-1 with TRBJ2-5; 9 bases are shared with TRBD2. Trimming at V came to 4 bases and at J to 5 bases, leaving 17 bases not matched to a gene. This CDR3 contains 18 residues. CDR1 is MGHRA and CDR2 is YSYEKL in the germline V gene. The CDR3 is CASSPRRTSAARRETQYF. The CDR3 bases are TGCGCCAGCAGCCCCCGAAGGACTAGCGCGGCGAGGAGGGAGACCCAGTACTTC.

V gene TRBV4-1 combines with J gene TRBJ2-1; 8 positions match TRBD2. Germline CDR1 is MGHRA and CDR2 is YSYEKL. V was pared by 0 bases and J by 4 bases, with 8 bases of the junction left unmatched. This CDR3 has 17 residues. This CDR3 is CASSQDSAGGWYNEQFF. Here the CDR3 DNA reads TGCGCCAGCAGCCAAGACTCCGCGGGAGGTTGGTACAATGAGCAGTTCTTC.

This rearrangement joins TRBV7-2 to TRBJ2-1; no clear D gene. From germline, CDR1 is SGHTA and CDR2 FQGNSA. The CDR3 contains 14 residues. Trimming stripped 0 bases from V and 7 bases from J, with 10 bases between. The CDR3 coding sequence is TGTGCCAGCAGCTTAGCGATAACTCGGAATGAGCAGTTCTTC. This codes for CASSLAITRNEQFF.

This clone was seen a few times. The chain recombines TRBV5-4 with TRBJ1-2; maybe TRBD1 (6 bases). From germline, CDR1 is SGHNT and CDR2 YYREEE (reference sequence). Trimming cost V 10 bases and J 7 bases, with 17 bases left between them. The CDR3 spans 12 residues. The CDR3 nucleotides read TGTGCCGAGTCGGGGGGCGCGGGTGGCTACACCTTC. This translates into CAESGGAGGYTF.

The genes are TRBV27 and TRBJ2-7; TRBD1 agrees at 7 bases. The CDR3 is 15 amino acids. The trim removed 8 bases at V and 3 bases at J, leaving 13 bases unmatched. The germline CDR1 and CDR2 sequences are MNHEY and SMNVEV (reference sequence). The CDR3: CASALRAGGGYEQYF. The CDR3 nucleotides are TGTGCCAGCGCTTTACGGGCAGGGGGTGGCTACGAGCAGTACTTC.

The CDR3 sequence is CASSQGALTDTQYF. DNA for the CDR3: TGTGCCAGCAGTCAAGGAGCCCTAACAGATACGCAGTATTTT. The rearrangement joins TRBV6-5 to TRBJ2-3; no clear D gene. This CDR3 is 14 amino acids long. Per the germline V gene, CDR1 is MNHEY and CDR2 is SVGAGI. V was trimmed by 5 bases and J by 3 bases, leaving 12 bases between them.

The rearrangement uses TRBV18 and TRBJ2-3; 8 bases map to TRBD2. J lost 0 bases, V lost 1 base, and 9 bases had no gene match. The CDR3 spans 18 residues. The germline gives CDR1 KGHSH, CDR2 LQKENI. The CDR3 protein is CASSPRGGTFLSTDTQYF. The CDR3 region has the DNA TGTGCCAGCTCACCACGCGGGGGGACCTTCCTAAGCACAGATACGCAGTATTTT.

The chain recombines TRBV4-1 with TRBJ2-7; 7 nucleotides line up with TRBD1. CDR3 length: 17 residues. Losses at the gene ends were 3 bases for V and 0 bases for J; bases not matched to a gene: 11. Germline-derived CDR1 and CDR2 are MGHRA and YSYEKL. The CDR3 loop reads CASSHRLPGQISYEQYF. The CDR3 nucleotides read TGCGCCAGCAGCCACCGACTTCCGGGACAGATCTCCTACGAGCAGTACTTC.